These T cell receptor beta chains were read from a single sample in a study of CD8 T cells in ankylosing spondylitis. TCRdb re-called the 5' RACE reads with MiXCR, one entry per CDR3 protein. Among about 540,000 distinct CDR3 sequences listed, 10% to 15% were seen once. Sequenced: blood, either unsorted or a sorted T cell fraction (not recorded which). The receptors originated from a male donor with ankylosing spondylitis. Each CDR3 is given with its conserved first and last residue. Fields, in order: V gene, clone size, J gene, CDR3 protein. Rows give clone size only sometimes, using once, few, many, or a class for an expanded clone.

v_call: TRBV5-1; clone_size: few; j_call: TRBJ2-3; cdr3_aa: CASSSISTDTQYF
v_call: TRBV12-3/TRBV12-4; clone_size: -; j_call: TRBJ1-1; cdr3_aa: CASSATPMNTEAFF
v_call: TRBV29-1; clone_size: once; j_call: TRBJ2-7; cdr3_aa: CSVEDLAGGPHEQYF
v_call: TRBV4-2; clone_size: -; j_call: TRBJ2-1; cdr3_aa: CASSQNPAAGEQFF
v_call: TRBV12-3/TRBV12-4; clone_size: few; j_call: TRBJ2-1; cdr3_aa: CASSTTSGKYNEQFF
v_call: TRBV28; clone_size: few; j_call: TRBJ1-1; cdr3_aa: CASHGTGGQWDTEAFF
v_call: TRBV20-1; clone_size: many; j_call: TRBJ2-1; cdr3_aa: CSARDRVSLFQFF
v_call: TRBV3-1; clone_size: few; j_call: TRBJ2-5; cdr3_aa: CASSQDPGEGETQYF
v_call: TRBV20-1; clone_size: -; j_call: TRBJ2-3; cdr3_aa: CSASGDLDTQYF
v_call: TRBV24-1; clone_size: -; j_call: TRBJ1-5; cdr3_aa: CATSDLYSNQPQHF
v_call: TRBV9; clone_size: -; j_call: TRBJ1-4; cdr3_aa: CASSADRLNEKLFF
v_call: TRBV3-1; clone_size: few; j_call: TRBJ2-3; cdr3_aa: CASTLSFPGGRFRTDTQYF
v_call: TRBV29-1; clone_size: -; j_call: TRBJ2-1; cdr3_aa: CSSGGPSVEQFF
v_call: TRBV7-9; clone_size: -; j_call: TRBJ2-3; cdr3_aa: CASSLGPQIASTDTQYF
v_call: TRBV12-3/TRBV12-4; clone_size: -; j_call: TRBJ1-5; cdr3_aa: CASSTRENQPQHF
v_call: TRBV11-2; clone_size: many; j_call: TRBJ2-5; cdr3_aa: CASSLGPGTGRETQYF
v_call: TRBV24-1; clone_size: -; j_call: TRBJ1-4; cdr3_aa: CATSDARDGNEKLFF
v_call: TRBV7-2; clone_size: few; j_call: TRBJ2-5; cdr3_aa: CASSLARDSETQYF
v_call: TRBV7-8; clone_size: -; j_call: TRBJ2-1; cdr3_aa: CASSLVFTRISDEQFF
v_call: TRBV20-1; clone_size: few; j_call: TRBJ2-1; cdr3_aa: CSAPPTSAYNEQFF
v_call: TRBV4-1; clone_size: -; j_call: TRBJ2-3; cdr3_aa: CASSPATSGSFWDTQYF
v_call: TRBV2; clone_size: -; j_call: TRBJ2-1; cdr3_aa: CASSDPGTPYNEQFF
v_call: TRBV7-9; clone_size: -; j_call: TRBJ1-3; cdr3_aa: CASSETGTGGKGNTIYF
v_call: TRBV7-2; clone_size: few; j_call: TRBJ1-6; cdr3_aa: CASRPGPGQRNSPLHF
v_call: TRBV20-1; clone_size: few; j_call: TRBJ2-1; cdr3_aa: CSSPGDNEQFF
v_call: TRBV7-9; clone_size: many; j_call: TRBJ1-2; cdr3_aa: CASRDTGQGFGYTF
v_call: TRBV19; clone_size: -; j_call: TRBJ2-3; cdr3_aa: CASSIPRGDGGDTQYF
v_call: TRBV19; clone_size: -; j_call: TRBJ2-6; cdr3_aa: CASSIGRPGANVLTF
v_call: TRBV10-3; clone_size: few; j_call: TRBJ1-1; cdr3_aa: CAISGIRGNTEAFF
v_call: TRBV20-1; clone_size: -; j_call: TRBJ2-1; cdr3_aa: CSAISDYGGAIAPLDEQFF
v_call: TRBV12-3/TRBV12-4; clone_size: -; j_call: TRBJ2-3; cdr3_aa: CASRTSGFSTDTQYF
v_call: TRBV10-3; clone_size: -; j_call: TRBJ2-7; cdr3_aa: CAIRPGTGVREQYF
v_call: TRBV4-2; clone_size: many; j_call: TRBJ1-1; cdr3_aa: CASSQPQGTEAFF
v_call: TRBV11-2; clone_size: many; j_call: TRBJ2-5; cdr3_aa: CASSLGRDRASIATQYF
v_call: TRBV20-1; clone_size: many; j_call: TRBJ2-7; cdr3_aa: CSARDNYEQYF
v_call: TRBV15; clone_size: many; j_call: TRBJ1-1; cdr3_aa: CATANLPGGSSEAFF
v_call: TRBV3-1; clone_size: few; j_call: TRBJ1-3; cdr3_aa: CASQHLGTGGVGNTIYF
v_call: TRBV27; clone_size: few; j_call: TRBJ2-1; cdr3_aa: CASSAGLSGYNEQFF
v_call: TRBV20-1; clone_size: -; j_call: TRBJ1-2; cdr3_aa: CSARGIVGDYGYTF
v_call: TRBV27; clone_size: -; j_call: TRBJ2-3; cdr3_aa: CASARFTDTQYF
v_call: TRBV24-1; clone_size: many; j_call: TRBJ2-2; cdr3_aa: CATNSGTSPANTGELFF
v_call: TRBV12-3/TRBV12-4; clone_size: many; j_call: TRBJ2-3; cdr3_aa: CASSFKRITDTQYF
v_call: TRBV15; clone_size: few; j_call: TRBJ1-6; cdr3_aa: CATSRPSPGSPLHF